Listed here are 30 T cell receptor beta chains from one sample, sequenced in a study of blood T cell repertoires in COVID-19. Method: immunoSEQ multiplex PCR; TCRdb's copy keeps in-frame clones and lacks some. Here the sample spans about 160,000 clones, over 75% being singletons. Sequenced material: PBMCs or T cells enriched from blood (not recorded which). The source is a woman between 45 and 60 years old who had recovered from COVID-19.

V gene TRBV9 combines with J gene TRBJ2-3; 12 bases are a match to TRBD2. Germline assignment: CDR1 SGDLS and CDR2 YYNGEE. The CDR3 is 18 residues long. V was pared by 0 bases and J by 0 bases, with 5 bases of the junction left unmatched. CDR3 in DNA: TGTGCCAGCAGCGTAGAGTCGGGACTAGCGGGTAGCACAGATACGCAGTATTTT. Translated: CASSVESGLAGSTDTQYF.

This chain links TRBV18 with TRBJ2-1, with 7 bases aligning to TRBD1. The trim removed 3 bases at V and 8 bases at J, leaving 10 bases unmatched. The CDR3 sequence is 15 residues long. Germline V CDR1 and CDR2: KGHSH, LQKENI. DNA of the CDR3: TGTGCCAGCTCACCCCGACAGGGTCATTCGGATGAGCAGTTCTTC. It translates to CASSPRQGHSDEQFF. Full variable domain (outside the CDR3, taken from reference TRBV18 and TRBJ2-1): NAGVMQNPRHLVRRRGQEARLRCSPMKGHSHVYWYRQLPEEGLKFMVYLQKENIIDESGMPKERFSAEFPKEGPSILRIQQVVRGDSAAYFCASSPRQGHSDEQFFGPGTRLTVL.

The chain combines TRBV24-1 with TRBJ2-1; TRBD2 agrees at 10 bases. This CDR3 spans 15 amino acids. V shed 5 bases, J shed 5 bases, and the junction held 5 bases outside the gene matches. CDR1 and CDR2 (germline): KGHDR, SFDVKD. The chain's CDR3 is CATSVGSGGDNEQFF. CDR3 DNA: TGTGCCACCAGTGTCGGGAGCGGGGGGGACAATGAGCAGTTCTTC.

This chain uses TRBV6-5 with TRBJ1-2; TRBD1 might be the D (6 bases). V was pared by 0 bases and J by 4 bases, with 12 bases between. The CDR3 is 15 residues long. The germline CDR1 and CDR2 sequences are MNHEY and SVGAGI. CDR3 region: CASSYSSTGFYGYTF. The DNA of the CDR3 is TGTGCCAGCAGTTACTCCTCGACAGGATTCTATGGCTACACCTTC.

Here the CDR3 DNA reads TGTGCCAGCAGCGCCGGGACTCTCCTCTACGAGCAGTACTTC. Protein product: CASSAGTLLYEQYF. The genes are TRBV3-1 (or the pseudogene TRBV3-2) and TRBJ2-7; D is possibly TRBD2 (6 bases). This CDR3 has 14 amino acids. The germline V gene has CDR1 LGHDT and CDR2 YNNKEL (reference sequence). Trimming took 5 bases from V and 3 from J, leaving 14 bases between them.

The chain carries TRBV6-2 or TRBV6-3 and TRBJ2-1; 9 bases fit TRBD1. The CDR3 is 16 residues long. Germline-derived CDR1 and CDR2 are MNHEY and SVGEGT. J was trimmed by 8 bases and V by 3 bases; bases with no gene match: 11. The CDR3 protein is CASSYHRQGGEDEQFF. CDR3 sequence (DNA): TGTGCCAGCAGTTATCACCGACAGGGGGGGGAGGATGAGCAGTTCTTC.

The chain uses TRBV5-6 and TRBJ1-2, with 9 positions matching TRBD1. The V gene end was trimmed by 3 bases and the J gene end by 8 bases; junction bases not matched to a gene: 11. The CDR3 is 15 amino acids. CDR1 and CDR2 from the germline V gene are SGHDT and YYEEEE. Here the CDR3 DNA reads TGTGCCAGCAGCTGGGGGACAGGGCCGTCTGGAGGCTACACCTTC. This gives the protein CASSWGTGPSGGYTF. The entire variable domain, with the rest obtained from reference TRBV5-6 and TRBJ1-2, is as follows: DAGVTQSPTHLIKTRGQQVTLRCSPKSGHDTVSWYQQALGQGPQFIFQYYEEEERQRGNFPDRFSGHQFPNYSSELNVNALLLGDSALYLCASSWGTGPSGGYTFGSGTRLTVV.

The chain employs TRBV5-5 and TRBJ1-6, with 10 positions matching TRBD1. CDR3 size: 14 residues. V lost 0 bases, J lost 13 bases, and 4 bases stayed unmatched. CDR1 is SGHKS, CDR2 YYEKEE, per germline (reference sequence). The CDR3 sequence: CASSLGQDRGPLHF. The CDR3 nucleotides read TGTGCCAGCAGCTTGGGTCAGGACAGGGGGCCCCTCCACTTT. Combining the CDR3 with reference TRBV5-5 and TRBJ1-6 gives the whole variable domain DAGVTQSPTHLIKTRGQQVTLRCSPISGHKSVSWYQQVLGQGPQFIFQYYEKEERGRGNFPDRFSARQFPNYSSELNVNALLLGDSALYLCASSLGQDRGPLHFGNGTRLTVT.

The chain recombines TRBV24-1 with TRBJ2-1; a weak D match, TRBD2 (5 bases). Germline loops: CDR1 KGHDR, CDR2 SFDVKD. CDR3 length: 15 amino acids. Trimming pared 4 bases from V and 9 bases from J, leaving 18 bases between. CDR3 in amino acids: CATSDPALGGSEQFF. CDR3 coding DNA: TGTGCCACCAGTGACCCCGCCCTGGGTGGGAGTGAGCAGTTCTTC.

V gene TRBV30 combines with J gene TRBJ2-7, with TRBD2 as a possible D gene (6 bases). V lost 0 bases, J lost 2 bases, and 20 bases lay in between. This CDR3 has 17 residues. From germline, CDR1 is GTSNPN and CDR2 SVGIG (reference sequence). The CDR3 bases are TGTGCCTGGAGTGTATCCCGAACCTCTAGCGACCCCTACGAGCAGTACTTC. It translates to CAWSVSRTSSDPYEQYF. Full variable domain (missing parts from reference TRBV30 and TRBJ2-7): SQTIHQWPATLVQPVGSPLSLECTVEGTSNPNLYWYRQAAGRGLQLLFYSVGIGQISSEVPQNLSASRPQDRQFILSSKKLLLSDSGFYLCAWSVSRTSSDPYEQYFGPGTRLTVT.

The chain carries TRBV7-9 and TRBJ2-3; the D gene is possibly TRBD2 (5 bases). CDR1 and CDR2 (germline): SEHNR, FQNEAQ (reference sequence). V lost 5 bases and J lost 5, with 17 bases in between. This CDR3 contains 15 residues. CDR3 sequence (DNA): TGTGCCAGCAGCCCGAGGGTTGCAACACAAGATACGCAGTATTTT. Its protein is CASSPRVATQDTQYF.

The chain recombines TRBV5-4 with TRBJ2-1, with 13 bases matching TRBD2. The CDR3 is 16 residues long. The germline V gene has CDR1 SGHNT and CDR2 YYREEE (reference sequence). Losses at the gene ends were 4 bases for V and 5 bases for J; bases not matched to a gene: 6. The CDR3 loop is CASSRGGLAGNNEQFF. The CDR3 DNA reads TGTGCCAGCAGCCGAGGGGGACTAGCGGGGAACAATGAGCAGTTCTTC.

This rearrangement joins TRBV7-2 to TRBJ2-1, with 10 bases that match TRBD2. This CDR3 has 15 residues. The J segment lost 7 bases and the V segment lost 5 bases, leaving 8 bases of the junction unmatched. Per the germline V gene, CDR1 is SGHTA and CDR2 is FQGNSA. CDR3 coding DNA: TGTGCCAGCAGCACTAGCGGGATTTTGGGAAATGAGCAGTTCTTC. It is translated as CASSTSGILGNEQFF. Full variable domain (outside the CDR3, taken from reference TRBV7-2 and TRBJ2-1): GAGVSQSPSNKVTEKGKDVELRCDPISGHTALYWYRQSLGQGLEFLIYFQGNSAPDKSGLPSDRFSAERTGGSVSTLTIQRTQQEDSAVYLCASSTSGILGNEQFFGPGTRLTVL.

The chain employs TRBV28 and TRBJ2-7; 7 bases fit TRBD1. CDR1 and CDR2 (germline): MDHEN, SYDVKM. This CDR3 region has 14 residues. V lost 4 bases, J lost 4 bases, and 7 bases stayed unmatched. The CDR3 sequence is CASSSGTDFYEQYF. CDR3 in DNA: TGTGCCAGCAGTTCCGGGACAGACTTTTACGAGCAGTACTTC.

This clone was detected once. The CDR3 here is CASSSGTQYGYTF. CDR3 coding DNA: TGTGCCAGCAGTTCGGGGACTCAATACGGCTACACCTTC. This chain connects TRBV12-3 or TRBV12-4 to TRBJ1-2, with D maybe TRBD1 (5 bases). Between the trimmed V and J ends, which lost 4 bases and 8 bases, there was a span of 14 bases. This CDR3 is 13 amino acids long.

The chain has TRBV7-6 and TRBJ2-3; D remains ambiguous. The CDR3 sequence is 13 residues long. The V end was cut by 5 bases, the J end by 2 bases, with 8 bases between. CDR1 and CDR2 from the germline V gene are SGHVS and FNYEAQ. DNA of the CDR3: TGTGCCAGCAGCCAGATCTTCACAGATACGCAGTATTTT. It translates to CASSQIFTDTQYF.

The chain employs TRBV10-3 and TRBJ1-6; D possibly corresponds to TRBD1 (5 bases). The CDR3 contains 16 residues. Germline V lookup: CDR1 ENHRY, CDR2 SYGVKD. V was cut by 2 bases and J by 7 bases, with 15 bases left in between. CDR3 protein: CAISERGGLGNSPLHF. The CDR3 region has the DNA TGTGCCATCAGTGAGAGGGGCGGCCTCGGAAATTCACCCCTCCACTTT.

The chain employs TRBV6-2 or TRBV6-3 and TRBJ1-1; tentatively, D is TRBD1 (6 bases). The CDR3 consists of 15 residues. The germline V and J ends were trimmed by 5 bases and 4 bases, with 17 bases remaining between them. The germline gives CDR1 MNHEY, CDR2 SVGEGT. The CDR3 spells CASSAAVGAITEAFF. The CDR3 DNA sequence: TGTGCCAGCAGTGCGGCTGTGGGGGCCATCACTGAAGCTTTCTTT.

The V call is TRBV24-1, the J call TRBJ1-3; a weak D match, TRBD1 (6 bases). The CDR3 is made up of 13 amino acids. Germline CDR1 and CDR2: KGHDR and SFDVKD. The germline V and J ends were trimmed by 8 bases and 2 bases, with 9 bases remaining between them. CDR3 amino acids: CATMDRTGNTIYF. DNA for the CDR3: TGTGCCACCATGGACAGAACTGGAAACACCATATATTTT.

The sample holds one count of this clone. This chain joins TRBV28 and TRBJ1-5, with 9 bases matching TRBD1. The CDR3 is 15 residues long. Trimming took 6 bases from V and 6 from J; bases not matched to a gene: 9. Germline V gene data show CDR1 as MDHEN and CDR2 as SYDVKM. In nucleotides, the CDR3 is TGTGCCAGCAGCCCCGGGACAGGGTTTTTTCAGCCCCAGCATTTT. This encodes CASSPGTGFFQPQHF.

The chain employs TRBV2 and TRBJ2-7, with 9 bases lining up with TRBD2. The CDR3 is 15 residues long. With V trimmed by 1 base and J by 2 bases, 3 bases remained unmatched. The germline V gene has CDR1 SNHLY and CDR2 FYNNEI. The CDR3 nucleotides read TGTGCCAGCAGTGAAGTGCTAGCGGGGACCTACGAGCAGTACTTC. It codes for CASSEVLAGTYEQYF.

Only one count was recorded for this clone. This chain uses TRBV7-3 with TRBJ1-2; D possibly corresponds to TRBD1 (5 bases). Germline CDR1 is SGHTA and CDR2 is FQGTGA. This CDR3 spans 13 amino acids. V shed 2 bases and J shed 6 bases, with 10 bases lying between them. The CDR3 protein is CASSLRARDGYTF. DNA for the CDR3: TGTGCCAGCAGCTTACGGGCCAGGGATGGCTACACCTTC.

The V and J genes are TRBV27 and TRBJ1-1; no reliable D call. CDR1 and CDR2 from the germline V gene are MNHEY and SMNVEV (reference sequence). The CDR3 loop spans 13 amino acids. V was trimmed by 2 bases and J by 5 bases, leaving 9 bases between them. CDR3: CASSLGGATEAFF. For the CDR3, the DNA is TGTGCCAGCAGTTTAGGCGGAGCAACTGAAGCTTTCTTT.

The CDR3 protein is CASSRQGPMNTEAFF. The DNA of the CDR3 is TGTGCCAGCAGTCGACAGGGACCGATGAACACTGAAGCTTTCTTT. The rearrangement uses TRBV2 and TRBJ1-1, with TRBD1 matching 7 bases. Germline assignment: CDR1 SNHLY and CDR2 FYNNEI. V shed 5 bases, J shed 0 bases, and the junction held 6 bases outside the gene matches. This CDR3 has 15 residues.

Points on this clone: One junction end does not reproduce the germline sequence, and a read error may be involved. The V gene is TRBV27, the J gene TRBJ2-7; 9 bases fit TRBD1. Germline V gene lookup returns CDR1 MNHEY and CDR2 SMNVEV (reference sequence). The CDR3 consists of 16 residues. CDR3: CASNLTGQGEEDEQYF. The CDR3 DNA reads TGTGCCAGCAATTTAACGGGACAGGGTGAGGAAGACGAGCAGTACTTC.

V usage is TRBV28 and J usage is TRBJ1-1; D call uncertain. The CDR3 has 12 residues. Germline values: CDR1 MDHEN, CDR2 SYDVKM. Deletions cut 6 bases from V and 8 bases from J, with 13 bases between. The CDR3 loop is CASSLGASEAFF. The DNA for the CDR3 is TGTGCCAGCAGCCTGGGAGCATCCGAAGCTTTCTTT.

The J gene is TRBJ1-6, the V gene TRBV5-4; no firm D call. Germline lookup yields CDR1 SGHNT and CDR2 YYREEE (reference sequence). V was pared by 0 bases and J by 7 bases, with 8 bases between. The CDR3 contains 14 residues. CDR3 amino acids: CASSLGHPNSPLHF. CDR3 bases: TGTGCCAGCAGCTTGGGACACCCCAATTCACCCCTCCACTTT. Complete variable domain (other parts from reference TRBV5-4 and TRBJ1-6): ETGVTQSPTHLIKTRGQQVTLRCSSQSGHNTVSWYQQALGQGPQFIFQYYREEENGRGNFPPRFSGLQFPNYSSELNVNALELDDSALYLCASSLGHPNSPLHFGNGTRLTVT.

The V call is TRBV6-4, the J call TRBJ2-1; 12 positions agree with TRBD2. The CDR3 length is 16 residues. CDR1 is MRHNA, CDR2 SNTAGT, per germline. The V gene end was trimmed by 2 bases and the J gene end by 7 bases; junction bases not matched to a gene: 6. DNA for the CDR3: TGTGCCAGCAGTGACACACTAGCGGGAGGCAGGAATGAGCAGTTCTTC. Amino acids: CASSDTLAGGRNEQFF.

V and J are TRBV19 and TRBJ2-1, with TRBD2 matching over 15 bases. CDR3 length: 18 amino acids. The germline V gene has CDR1 LNHDA and CDR2 SQIVND (reference sequence). Germline trimming cut 4 bases from V and 1 base from J; bases unmatched to any gene: 5. The CDR3 reads CASSTPGTSGRSYNEQFF. As DNA, the CDR3 is TGTGCCAGTAGTACACCCGGGACTAGCGGGAGGTCCTACAATGAGCAGTTCTTC.

In its sample, this clone was seen a few times. The rearrangement uses TRBV27 and TRBJ2-7; D uncertain. Looked up from germline, CDR1 is MNHEY and CDR2 is SMNVEV (reference sequence). The V end was cut by 8 bases, the J end by 1 base, with 9 bases between. CDR3 length equals 12 residues. The CDR3 loop reads CASSPNSYEQYF. DNA for the CDR3: TGTGCCAGCTCCCCCAATTCCTACGAGCAGTACTTC.